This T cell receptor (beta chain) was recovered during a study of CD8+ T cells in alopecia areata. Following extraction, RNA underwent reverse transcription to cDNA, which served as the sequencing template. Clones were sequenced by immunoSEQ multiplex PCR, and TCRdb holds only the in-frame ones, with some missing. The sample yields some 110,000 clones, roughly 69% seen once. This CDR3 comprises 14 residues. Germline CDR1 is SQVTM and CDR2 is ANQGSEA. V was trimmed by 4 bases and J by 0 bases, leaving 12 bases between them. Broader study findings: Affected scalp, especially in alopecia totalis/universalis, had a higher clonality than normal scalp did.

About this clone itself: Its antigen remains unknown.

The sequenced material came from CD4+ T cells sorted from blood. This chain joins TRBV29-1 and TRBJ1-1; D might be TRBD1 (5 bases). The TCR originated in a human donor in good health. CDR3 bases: TGCAGCGTTGCTGGGGGTAACTTGAACACTGAAGCTTTCTTT. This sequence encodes CSVAGGNLNTEAFF.